The 15 T cell receptor beta chains below were found in one sample sequenced in a study of neoadjuvant nivolumab and ipilimumab in lung cancer. Generated by immunoSEQ multiplex PCR, the TCRdb table keeps only in-frame clones and is missing some. The sample carries under 5,500 clones, 60% to 85% recorded once. The starting material was normal lung tissue adjacent to the tumor, obtained after neoadjuvant nivolumab, alone or with ipilimumab, at or shortly before surgery. Every receptor here comes from an adult with non-small cell lung cancer. Some clones in this sample may be carry-over from other donors' samples.

This clone has just one count. The rearrangement links TRBV7-9 to TRBJ1-1; D unclear. This CDR3 has 15 residues. The germline gives CDR1 SEHNR, CDR2 FQNEAQ (reference sequence). Trimming left V 0 bases short and J 1 base short, with 9 bases between. CDR3 region: CASSLALGGNTEAFF. CDR3 coding DNA: TGTGCCAGCAGCTTAGCGCTTGGAGGGAACACTGAAGCTTTCTTT.

The chain combines TRBV6-1 with TRBJ1-2; 9 bases match TRBD1. CDR1 is MNHNS, CDR2 SASEGT, per germline. Trimming took 4 bases from V and 6 from J; bases not matched to a gene: 6. CDR3 length: 14 amino acids. CDR3 sequence (DNA): TGTGCCAGCAGTGCACAGGGGGCACATGATGGCTACACCTTC. This codes for CASSAQGAHDGYTF.

This chain links TRBV11-2 with TRBJ1-3; D is possibly TRBD1 (5 bases). Per germline, CDR1 SGHAT and CDR2 FQNNGV. With 10 bases removed from V and 0 bases from J, the gap between germline ends came to 16 bases. The CDR3 contains 15 residues. The CDR3 nucleotides are TGTGCCATCCCCCAGTGGGACGGCTCTGGAAACACCATATATTTT. It encodes CAIPQWDGSGNTIYF.

This chain uses TRBV4-3 with TRBJ1-1; D not resolved. The ends were cut back, 1 base at V and 4 bases at J, with 16 bases in the middle. The CDR3 consists of 16 residues. Germline V gene data show CDR1 as LGHNA and CDR2 as YSLEER. In DNA form, the CDR3 reads TGCGCCAGCAGCCAAGTCATCGGAGCGGCGCCCACTGAAGCTTTCTTT. Translation: CASSQVIGAAPTEAFF.

In its sample, this clone was seen once. The gene calls are TRBV5-1 and TRBJ2-3, with a weak D call TRBD2 (5 bases). Trimming cost V 5 bases and J 2 bases, with 12 bases left between them. CDR1 and CDR2 (germline): SGHRS, YFSETQ. The CDR3 is 14 residues long. CDR3 nucleotide sequence: TGCGCCAGCAGGCGACCGGGAACCACAGATACGCAGTATTTT. Translation: CASRRPGTTDTQYF.

The rearrangement joins TRBV20-1 to TRBJ1-1; no firm D call. Trimming took 0 bases from V and 11 from J, leaving 7 bases between them. This CDR3 has 10 residues. Germline lookup yields CDR1 DFQATT and CDR2 SNEGSKA (reference sequence). CDR3 region: CSARDSVAFF. CDR3 sequence (DNA): TGCAGTGCTAGAGACTCGGTGGCTTTCTTT.

The V gene is TRBV5-6, the J gene TRBJ2-7, with D possibly matching TRBD1 (5 bases). V was clipped by 1 base and J by 0 bases, with 14 bases between them. The CDR3 is 16 amino acids. The germline gives CDR1 SGHDT, CDR2 YYEEEE. CDR3 in DNA: TGTGCCAGCAGCTTGTGGGGCGTGTCTTACTCCTACGAGCAGTACTTC. Translated, it gives CASSLWGVSYSYEQYF.

V and J are TRBV9 and TRBJ2-2, with 10 bases matching TRBD1. V dropped 2 bases and J dropped 1; count of bases not matched to a gene: 8. CDR1 and CDR2 (germline): SGDLS, YYNGEE. The CDR3 is made up of 18 amino acids. In DNA, the CDR3 is TGTGCCAGCAGCGTTGGCCCGGGACAGGGGATGAACACCGGGGAGCTGTTTTTT. This gives the protein CASSVGPGQGMNTGELFF.

The chain has TRBV19 and TRBJ2-1; the D is unclear. Germline V CDR1 and CDR2: LNHDA, SQIVND (reference sequence). Trimming left V 4 bases short and J 6 bases short, with 13 bases between. The CDR3 is 14 amino acids. The CDR3 bases are TGTGCCAGTAGTACCTACACCAAGGGCAATGAGCAGTTCTTC. Amino acids: CASSTYTKGNEQFF.

In its sample, this clone is medium-sized (0.01 to 0.1%). The chain has TRBV2 and TRBJ1-5, with D possibly TRBD1 on 5 matching bases. The CDR3 is made up of 14 amino acids. Germline values: CDR1 SNHLY, CDR2 FYNNEI. V lost 2 bases and J 6 bases, leaving 11 bases between the germline ends. The CDR3 DNA follows: TGTGCCAGCAGTGAAAACCAGGGTAGTCAGCCCCAGCATTTT. Translated: CASSENQGSQPQHF.

The J gene is TRBJ2-6, the V gene TRBV5-1, with D unclear. The CDR3 is made up of 15 amino acids. CDR1 is SGHRS and CDR2 is YFSETQ in the germline V gene. V shed 0 bases and J shed 0 bases, with 4 bases lying between them. DNA of the CDR3: TGCGCCAGCAGCTTGGAGTTCTCTGGGGCCAACGTCCTGACTTTC. It encodes CASSLEFSGANVLTF.

The chain joins TRBV4-3 to TRBJ2-6; D perhaps matches TRBD2 (6 bases). The CDR3 totals 16 residues. Germline CDR1 reads LGHNA; CDR2 reads YSLEER. V lost 0 bases and J lost 3, with 9 bases in between. The CDR3 region has the DNA TGCGCCAGCAGCCAAGATCAGGGAGGTGGGGCCAACGTCCTGACTTTC. Translating gives CASSQDQGGGANVLTF.

This chain joins TRBV5-5 and TRBJ2-7, with 8 positions matching TRBD1. J lost 3 bases, V lost 4 bases, and 6 bases had no gene match. The length of the CDR3 is 14 residues. Per the germline V gene, CDR1 is SGHKS and CDR2 is YYEKEE (reference sequence). The CDR3 region has the DNA TGTGCCAGCAGCGCAGGGGGCGGAATCTACGAGCAGTACTTC. Translating gives CASSAGGGIYEQYF.

The chain carries TRBV7-2 and TRBJ2-7; TRBD2 agrees at 14 bases. Trimming cost V 1 base and J 6 bases; bases outside gene matches: 5. Germline V gene data show CDR1 as SGHTA and CDR2 as FQGNSA. There are 16 residues in the CDR3. This CDR3 reads CASSLEGTSGRFEQYF. The CDR3 DNA reads as TGTGCCAGCAGCTTAGAAGGGACTAGCGGGAGATTCGAGCAGTACTTC.

This clone was detected once. An end of the junction differs from the germline gene, which may be a read error. The V call is TRBV7-7, the J call TRBJ2-5, with D tentatively TRBD1 (5 bases). CDR3 length: 13 amino acids. The V gene's germline CDR1 is SSHAT and CDR2 FNYEAQ (reference sequence). Here the CDR3 DNA reads TGTGCTAGCAGCTTAGGGGTGGCGGAGACCCAGTACTTC. Translation gives CASSLGVAETQYF. Variable domain in full (rest from reference TRBV7-7 and TRBJ2-5): GAGVSQSPRYKVTKRGQDVTLRCDPISSHATLYWYQQALGQGPEFLTYFNYEAQPDKSGLPSDRFSAERPEGSISTLTIQRTEQRDSAMYRCASSLGVAETQYFGPGTRLLVL.